A selection of T cell receptor beta chains follows, all from one sample in a study of OX40 agonist ivuxolimab in advanced cancers. Sequencing was performed with immunoSEQ multiplex PCR; in TCRdb, only in-frame clones are kept and a portion is missing. The sample contains tens of thousands of clones, roughly 85% of which appear only once. The sequenced sample was CD4+ or CD8+ T cells sorted from blood, obtained in a trial of the OX40 agonist ivuxolimab. The receptors here all came from an adult with an advanced solid tumor such as melanoma, head and neck, liver or kidney cancer. CDR3s include the opening cysteine and the closing phenylalanine or tryptophan. A D gene is named only where the DNA matches it firmly.

-,TRBV5-1,CASSLTLAGSEANVLTF
-,TRBV4-2,CASSQNSVRGAVKETQYF
TRBD2,TRBV2,CASSARGGAGEQFF
-,TRBV6-7,CASKGLNSNQPQHF
-,TRBV19,CASSIYGGRTEAFF
-,TRBV5-4,CASSLVGALNYGYTF
-,TRBV6-5,CASSYDWGSEAFF
TRBD2,TRBV19,CASSPNPQGLAGTDTQYF
-,TRBV9,CASSVGSNRVSETQYF
-,TRBV29-1,CSVEKASSYEQYF
-,TRBV27,CASSLWAGVPEGEAFF
TRBD1,TRBV18,CASSPSGQGIGNTIYF
TRBD1,TRBV9,CASSPQGQVRETQYF
TRBD1,TRBV9,CASSRETTGVRGNTIYF
-,TRBV7-9,CASSPRGIDEQFF
-,TRBV18,CASSSLPGLQYEQYF
-,TRBV7-8,CASSFPTAQETQYF
TRBD1,TRBV19,CASSILALGQGQSGANVLTF
-,TRBV10-2,CASSESMGSAKNIQYF
-,TRBV7-2,CASSRWGSKYQPQHF
TRBD2,TRBV5-1,CASKDLAGGSTDTQYF
-,TRBV5-1,CASSFGDPSAREQFF
-,TRBV6-5,CASKVRASTEAFF
TRBD1,TRBV15,CATSKRQGAGGNTIYF
-,TRBV19,CASSPPGHLSYEQYF
-,TRBV14,CASSQEPAISGNTIYF
TRBD2,TRBV4-2,CASSQEEMGTTSSYNEQFF
TRBD2,TRBV2,CASILAGEDETQYF
-,TRBV7-3,CASSLTGAVGEQYF
-,TRBV19,CASSIYREETQYF
-,TRBV18,CASSPVEGTEAFF
-,TRBV5-7,CASSLRGGLGGYTF
-,TRBV7-2,CASSLARGNQPQHF
-,TRBV28,CASRLPSQGRGELFF